The entry that follows covers one T cell receptor (beta chain) sequence. This entry belongs to a study of blood T cell repertoires in COVID-19. As for the study in general: Acute and convalescent COVID-19 specimens originated in the United States, Italy and Spain. In each case, the material was cDNA or gDNA derived from T cells, B-cell-depleted T cells, or PBMCs.

In the study's own analysis: Using reference gene primer amplification, nucleated cell counts were estimated. Profiled with immunoSEQ multiplex PCR; TCRdb holds only in-frame clones, not every one. V and J calls and clone size are given by that table; D and trimming were obtained from the DNA. The data contain approximately 140,000 clones, 75% to 90% of them seen just once; the ten biggest clones take up approximately 6.1%. The receptor was isolated from an elderly man with acute or convalescent COVID-19. Sequenced sample: peripheral blood.

This CDR3 is CASSRTDRGLAEQYF. The CDR3 DNA is TGTGCCAGCAGCAGAACAGACAGGGGACTCGCCGAGCAGTACTTC. The chain couples TRBV7-8 to TRBJ2-7; 8 nucleotides match TRBD1. The germline V gene has CDR1 SGHVS and CDR2 FQNEAQ. This CDR3 region has 15 residues. Trimming at V came to 5 bases and at J to 6 bases, leaving 12 bases not matched to a gene. Drawing the rest from reference TRBV7-8 and TRBJ2-7, the complete variable domain is GAGVSQSPRYKVAKRGQDVALRCDPISGHVSLFWYQQALGQGPEFLTYFQNEAQLDKSGLPSDRFFAERPEGSVSTLKIQRTQQEDSAVYLCASSRTDRGLAEQYFGPGTRLTVT.